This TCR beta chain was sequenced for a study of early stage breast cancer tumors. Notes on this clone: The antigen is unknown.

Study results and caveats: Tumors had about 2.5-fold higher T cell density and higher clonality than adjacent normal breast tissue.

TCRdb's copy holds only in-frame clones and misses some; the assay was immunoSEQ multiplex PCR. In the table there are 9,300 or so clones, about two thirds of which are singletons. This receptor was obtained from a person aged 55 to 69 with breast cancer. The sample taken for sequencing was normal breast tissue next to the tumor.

This CDR3 is CASSLGAGLGGYGYTF. The CDR3 region has the DNA TGTGCCAGCAGCTTAGGGGCCGGACTTGGCGGGTATGGCTACACCTTC. V and J are TRBV13 and TRBJ1-2; no definite D call. Trimming took 0 bases from V and 5 from J, leaving 16 bases between them. Germline V CDR1 and CDR2: PRHDT, FYEKMQ (reference sequence). The CDR3 is made up of 16 amino acids.